The rows below give T cell receptor beta chains drawn from one sample of a study of blood T cell repertoires in COVID-19. Sequencing was performed with immunoSEQ multiplex PCR; in TCRdb, only in-frame clones are kept and a portion is missing. The sample lists 250,000 to 300,000 clones, about three quarters occurring once. The specimen sequenced was peripheral blood. These receptors came from a woman of 80 years or more with acute or convalescent COVID-19. The CDR3 runs from the conserved cysteine through the conserved F or W. The order of the fields is D gene, V gene, clone size, J gene, CDR3 protein, CDR3 DNA. A D gene is named only where the DNA matches it firmly. The size entry is marked missing in some rows and otherwise reads once, few, many or a size class.

>TRBD1|TRBV19|-|TRBJ1-5
CASSIVGQNPPQHF
TGTGCCAGTAGTATAGTGGGACAGAATCCGCCCCAGCATTTT
>TRBD1|TRBV6-5|-|TRBJ1-1
CASRTTGADAFF
TGTGCCAGCAGAACGACAGGGGCCGATGCTTTCTTT
>-|TRBV18|-|TRBJ1-1
CASSPVVNTEAFF
TGTGCCAGCTCACCAGTCGTGAACACTGAAGCTTTCTTT
>-|TRBV28|once|TRBJ1-5
CASISGNQPQHF
TGTGCCAGCATCTCAGGCAATCAGCCCCAGCATTTT
>TRBD1|TRBV3-1/TRBV3-2|-|TRBJ2-7
CASSRQGGYEQYF
TGTGCCAGCAGCCGACAGGGGGGATACGAGCAGTACTTC
>TRBD1|TRBV19|-|TRBJ1-1
CASKTGVVGTEAFF
TGTGCCAGTAAGACAGGGGTGGTAGGCACTGAAGCTTTCTTT
>TRBD2|TRBV10-3|-|TRBJ2-1
CAIAASGGDNEQFF
TGTGCCATCGCGGCTAGCGGGGGGGACAATGAGCAGTTCTTC
>TRBD1|TRBV11-2|-|TRBJ1-1
CASSSGLQGGDTEAFF
TGTGCCAGCAGCTCAGGTTTACAGGGGGGGGACACTGAAGCTTTCTTT
>-|TRBV2|few|TRBJ1-5
CASTGGGLGNQPQHF
TGTGCCAGCACGGGCGGGGGCCTTGGCAATCAGCCCCAGCATTTT
>-|TRBV19|-|TRBJ2-7
CASSIDLGVEQYF
TGTGCCAGTAGTATAGATCTGGGAGTCGAGCAGTACTTC
>TRBD2|TRBV18|-|TRBJ2-1
CASSQETSGYSYNEQFF
TGTGCCAGCTCACAGGAAACTAGCGGCTACTCCTACAATGAGCAGTTCTTC
>-|TRBV6-5|-|TRBJ1-3
CASRPPGYSGNTIYF
TGTGCCAGCAGGCCCCCGGGGTACTCTGGAAACACCATATATTTT
>-|TRBV29-1|many|TRBJ2-5
CSVSLQGETQYF
TGCAGCGTGAGTCTTCAGGGGGAGACCCAGTACTTC
>TRBD2|TRBV5-5|-|TRBJ2-5
CASSSRVSGSRETQYF
TGTGCCAGCAGCTCACGTGTTAGCGGGAGTCGGGAGACCCAGTACTTC
>TRBD1|TRBV18|-|TRBJ1-4
CASSQTGDEKLFF
TGTGCCAGCTCACAAACAGGGGATGAAAAACTGTTTTTT
>TRBD2|TRBV20-1|-|TRBJ2-1
CSASKLAGGLGNEQFF
TGCAGTGCTAGTAAACTAGCGGGGGGTCTTGGCAATGAGCAGTTCTTC
>-|TRBV19|-|TRBJ1-1
CASSRQSLGTEAFF
TGTGCCAGTAGCCGACAGAGCCTTGGGACTGAAGCTTTCTTT
>-|TRBV12-3/TRBV12-4|-|TRBJ2-1
CASSLDLAQFF
TGTGCCAGCAGTTTAGATCTAGCCCAGTTCTTC
>TRBD1|TRBV19|few|TRBJ2-2
CASSSRTGGVRLTGELFF
TGTGCCAGTAGTTCCCGGACAGGGGGGGTTAGGTTGACCGGGGAGCTGTTTTTT
>TRBD2|TRBV4-1|-|TRBJ2-7
CASSALLSLTSGSYEQYF
TGCGCCAGCTCCGCCCTATTATCATTGACTAGCGGGAGTTACGAGCAGTACTTC
>TRBD1|TRBV14|-|TRBJ1-1
CASSQTSSGQLNTEAFF
TGTGCCAGCAGCCAAACCTCCTCGGGACAGCTGAACACTGAAGCTTTCTTT
>TRBD1|TRBV19|few|TRBJ1-2
CASSPDRGAYGYTF
TGTGCCAGTAGTCCGGACAGGGGTGCCTATGGCTACACCTTC
>-|TRBV10-3|-|TRBJ1-2
CAISPDYGYTF
TGTGCCATCTCCCCAGACTATGGCTACACCTTC
>TRBD2|TRBV5-1|-|TRBJ2-1
CASSPRGSGKDYNEQFF
TGCGCCAGCAGCCCGAGAGGTAGCGGGAAGGACTACAATGAGCAGTTCTTC
>-|TRBV19|-|TRBJ1-5
CASSPNTVSGNQPQHF
TGTGCCAGTAGTCCCAACACGGTGAGCGGTAATCAGCCCCAGCATTTT
>TRBD2|TRBV5-4|-|TRBJ2-3
CASSLAAGASTDTQYF
TGTGCCAGCAGCTTGGCGGCGGGAGCTAGCACAGATACGCAGTATTTT
>TRBD2|TRBV25-1|-|TRBJ2-2
CASSSSSGSGPGELFF
TGTGCCAGCAGTTCCTCTAGCGGGAGTGGCCCCGGGGAGCTGTTTTTT
>TRBD1|TRBV7-9|-|TRBJ2-7
CASSRTGGEDEQYF
TGTGCCAGCAGCAGGACAGGGGGCGAGGACGAGCAGTACTTC
>TRBD1|TRBV7-9|-|TRBJ1-1
CASSLGTGGVWAFF
TGTGCCAGCAGCTTAGGGACAGGGGGCGTATGGGCTTTCTTT
>TRBD1|TRBV5-1|once|TRBJ2-3
CASSSRTGGGTDTQYF
TGCGCCAGCAGCTCCCGGACAGGGGGTGGCACAGATACGCAGTATTTT
>TRBD2|TRBV2|-|TRBJ2-3
CASSITSGTSGTDTQYF
TGTGCCAGCAGCATCACTAGCGGGACGTCTGGCACAGATACGCAGTATTTT
>-|TRBV6-4|-|TRBJ2-3
CASSPRRGSLTDTQYF
TGTGCCAGCAGCCCCCGAAGGGGTTCTTTAACAGATACGCAGTATTTT
>-|TRBV4-1|few|TRBJ1-1
CASSQVVQGPRTEAFF
TGCGCCAGCAGCCAAGTAGTTCAGGGGCCGAGGACTGAAGCTTTCTTT
>TRBD2|TRBV3-1/TRBV3-2|-|TRBJ2-7
CASSHLAGGSEQYF
TGTGCCAGCAGCCACTTAGCGGGAGGTAGCGAGCAGTACTTC
>TRBD1|TRBV5-4|-|TRBJ1-2
CASSRTGDYGYTF
TGTGCCAGCAGCCGGACAGGGGACTATGGCTACACCTTC
>-|TRBV18|-|TRBJ2-7
CASSPLAAPLGEQYF
TGTGCCAGCTCACCACTAGCGGCACCCTTAGGGGAGCAGTACTTC
>-|TRBV3-1/TRBV3-2|-|TRBJ1-4
CASSQEQIVNEKLFF
TGTGCCAGCAGCCAAGAACAGATAGTTAATGAAAAACTGTTTTTT
>-|TRBV2|few|TRBJ1-5
CASSERGGNQPQHF
TGTGCCAGCAGTGAAAGGGGTGGCAATCAGCCCCAGCATTTT
>TRBD2|TRBV6-5|-|TRBJ2-7
CASSYQRGAYEQYF
TGTGCCAGCAGTTACCAGCGGGGGGCCTACGAGCAGTACTTC
>-|TRBV7-2|-|TRBJ2-5
CASSLQGGQETQYF
TGTGCCAGCAGCCTACAGGGGGGGCAAGAGACCCAGTACTTC
>TRBD1|TRBV7-2|-|TRBJ1-4
CASSPSGTGNLFEKLFF
TGTGCCAGCAGCCCATCCGGGACAGGGAACCTGTTTGAAAAACTGTTTTTT
>-|TRBV30|-|TRBJ1-1
CAWSGQGYTEAFF
TGTGCCTGGAGTGGTCAGGGTTACACTGAAGCTTTCTTT
>-|TRBV19|-|TRBJ1-2
CASKPDRSNYGYTF
TGTGCCAGCAAGCCAGACAGGTCTAACTATGGCTACACCTTC
>TRBD1|TRBV29-1|-|TRBJ2-5
CSVRTWTGDETQYF
TGCAGCGTCAGGACTTGGACAGGGGACGAGACCCAGTACTTC
>TRBD1|TRBV12-3/TRBV12-4|-|TRBJ2-7
CASSFVRGYEQYF
TGTGCCAGCAGTTTTGTCAGGGGGTACGAGCAGTACTTC
>TRBD1|TRBV3-1/TRBV3-2|-|TRBJ2-5
CASSSNRQGSVVETQYF
TGTGCCAGCAGCTCTAACCGACAGGGGAGTGTGGTAGAGACCCAGTACTTC
>-|TRBV27|-|TRBJ1-4
CASCRVRQGNEKLFF
TGTGCCAGCTGCAGGGTTCGTCAGGGTAATGAAAAACTGTTTTTT
>-|TRBV27|-|TRBJ1-2
CASRAGPYGYTF
TGTGCCAGCAGAGCGGGACCCTATGGCTACACCTTC
>TRBD1|TRBV6-5|-|TRBJ2-7
CASSERGQFYEQYF
TGTGCCAGCAGCGAGAGGGGACAGTTCTACGAGCAGTACTTC
>-|TRBV15|-|TRBJ1-1
CATSRDPVGQLPNTEAFF
TGTGCCACCAGCAGAGACCCCGTAGGACAGCTTCCGAACACTGAAGCTTTCTTT
>-|TRBV6-5|-|TRBJ2-3
CASSYSRPGTDTQYF
TGTGCCAGCAGTTACTCTCGACCGGGGACAGATACGCAGTATTTT